This TCR beta chain is from a study of blood T cell repertoires in COVID-19. About the study: Samples taken during acute and convalescent COVID-19 were collected in the United States, Italy and Spain.

Clones were read by immunoSEQ multiplex PCR, and TCRdb kept only the in-frame ones, dropping some. The repertoire includes about 77,000 clones, more than 80% of them detected once, and less than 6% sits in the top ten. The CDR3 spans 17 residues. Germline trimming cut 4 bases from V and 4 bases from J; bases unmatched to any gene: 15. The TCR sequence derives from a woman aged 70-85 years with acute or convalescent COVID-19. Sequenced input: peripheral blood. The chain joins TRBV23-1 to TRBJ1-2; 7 bases line up with TRBD1. TRBV23-1 is known as an ORF, though its function is uncertain. CDR3 amino acids: CASSRNRDSPSRYGYTF. The CDR3, as DNA: TGCGCCAGCAGTCGAAACCGGGACAGTCCCTCCCGCTATGGCTACACCTTC.